The rows below give T cell receptor beta chains drawn from one sample of a study of blood T cell repertoires in COVID-19. TCRdb's copy holds only in-frame clones and misses some; the assay was immunoSEQ multiplex PCR. The sample holds approximately 240,000 clones; 80% to 95% are singletons and the top ten take roughly 0.79%. Source material: peripheral blood. The source of these receptors is a man aged 25-40 years with COVID-19, enrolled during active disease. Both conserved end residues are part of each CDR3.

j_call	v_call	cdr3_aa
TRBJ1-1	TRBV6-4	CASSRTGNTEAFF
TRBJ1-1	TRBV2	CASRQGTADGVAFF
-	TRBV7-2	CASSLHSGAETQYF
TRBJ1-4	TRBV5-1	CASSQPGQGWTNEKLFF
TRBJ2-2	TRBV5-1	CASSLAGEGLNTGELFF
TRBJ1-6	TRBV19	CASKSGSPLAGPNSPLHF
TRBJ1-3	TRBV18	CASSPPGSGNTIYF
TRBJ1-2	TRBV6-5	CASSSRTGGTNYGYTF
TRBJ2-5	TRBV5-4	CASSRTSGAQETQYF
TRBJ1-4	TRBV6-1	CASSEAVAGVTTNEKLFF
TRBJ2-5	TRBV5-6	CASSHERGETQYF
TRBJ1-6	TRBV5-5	CASSLGTTGWGSPLHF
TRBJ2-7	TRBV28	CASSFPGGNSPLEQYF
TRBJ2-2	TRBV11-3	CASSPSGGSGELFF
TRBJ1-5	TRBV6-5	CASSYGHSNQPQHF
TRBJ1-1	TRBV4-1	CASSHIQGKRTEAFF
TRBJ2-5	TRBV19	CASKSGGSETQYF
TRBJ1-2	TRBV6-6	CASSYSALAYGYTF
TRBJ1-2	TRBV6-5	CASSDSWTGDGYTF
TRBJ1-2	TRBV18	CASSRSGTGDGYTF
TRBJ1-2	TRBV29-1	CSVSQGATHGYTF
TRBJ2-2	TRBV3-1/TRBV3-2	CASSHLAGTGGNTGELFF
TRBJ2-7	TRBV3-1/TRBV3-2	CASSYTGINSYEQYF
TRBJ2-3	TRBV9	CASSPEAGDTDTQYF
TRBJ2-2	TRBV29-1	CSVALRGGTGELFF